Following are 21 T cell receptor beta chains from one sample sequenced in a study of CD8 T cells in ankylosing spondylitis. Each CDR3 protein gets one entry after TCRdb re-called the 5' RACE reads with MiXCR. The data contain about 450,000 distinct CDR3 sequences, roughly 26% of them singletons. General study points: Apparently characteristic of ankylosing spondylitis blood was a TCR beta motif (about eight highly homologous variants).

Their antigens are not known. Sequenced: blood, either unsorted or a sorted T cell fraction (not recorded which). The receptors come from a male donor with ankylosing spondylitis.

The chain has TRBV20-1 and TRBJ2-1, with 7 bases fitting TRBD2. Germline V gives CDR1 DFQATT, CDR2 SNEGSKA (reference sequence). The CDR3 is 14 residues long. Germline trimming cut 2 bases from V and 2 bases from J; bases unmatched to any gene: 3. CDR3 DNA sequence: TGCAGTGCTAGAAGCGGGAACCCCTACAATGAGCAGTTCTTC. It specifies CSARSGNPYNEQFF.

This chain links TRBV29-1 with TRBJ2-3, with unresolved D. CDR1 is SQVTM, CDR2 ANQGSEA, per germline. Deletions cut 2 bases from V and 1 base from J, with 7 bases between. The CDR3 runs to 13 residues. Here the CDR3 DNA reads TGCAGCGTTGAACTAGTAGGCACAGATACGCAGTATTTT. It yields the protein CSVELVGTDTQYF.

V and J are TRBV6-1 and TRBJ1-2; 7 bases fit TRBD1. V lost 7 bases and J lost 4; bases outside the gene matches: 9. The CDR3 is 14 residues long. Germline V gene lookup returns CDR1 MNHNS and CDR2 SASEGT. CDR3 DNA sequence: TGTGCCAGCACGGACAGGTGGGACCTCTATGGCTACACCTTC. This codes for CASTDRWDLYGYTF.

This clonotype has just one count. This chain links TRBV29-1 with TRBJ2-7; 8 nucleotides match TRBD1. CDR1 is SQVTM and CDR2 is ANQGSEA in the germline V gene. CDR3 length: 14 residues. V was clipped by 5 bases and J by 1 base; unmatched bases: 7. CDR3 region: CSVRFRDRSYEQYF. For the CDR3, the DNA is TGCAGCGTTCGTTTCCGGGACAGGTCCTACGAGCAGTACTTC.

In DNA form, the CDR3 reads TGTGCCAGCAGTTACGGGTATTTGGCGGGAGGGCTCAATGAGCAGTTCTTC. It encodes CASSYGYLAGGLNEQFF. This chain uses TRBV6-2 or TRBV6-3 with TRBJ2-1; 9 bases map to TRBD2. This CDR3 has 17 residues. The germline CDR1 and CDR2 sequences are MNHEY and SVGEGT. Trimming took 2 bases from V and 6 from J; bases not matched to a gene: 11.

This clonotype was recorded at least ten times. The chain links TRBV20-1 to TRBJ2-1; 10 bases agree with TRBD2. Germline CDR1 and CDR2: DFQATT and SNEGSKA (reference sequence). V was pared by 0 bases and J by 0 bases, with 2 bases of the junction left unmatched. The CDR3 contains 16 residues. CDR3 in amino acids: CSARDRTSGSYNEQFF. DNA for the CDR3: TGCAGTGCTAGAGATAGGACTAGCGGCTCCTACAATGAGCAGTTCTTC.

V is TRBV15 and J is TRBJ2-7; D might be TRBD1 or TRBD2, each matching 7 bases. V lost 1 base to trimming and J lost 4 bases, with 17 bases between them. The CDR3 runs to 16 residues. From germline, CDR1 is LNHNV and CDR2 YYDKDF (reference sequence). The CDR3 DNA reads TGTGCCACCAGCAGAGGGGTTGCAGGGGGGGATTACGAGCAGTACTTC. Encoded protein: CATSRGVAGGDYEQYF.

The chain couples TRBV6-1 to TRBJ2-3, with 13 bases fitting TRBD2. V was clipped by 6 bases and J by 7 bases; unmatched bases: 10. CDR3 length: 16 amino acids. Germline values: CDR1 MNHNS, CDR2 SASEGT. The CDR3 DNA reads as TGTGCCAGCAGCTCACAAGGGACTAGCGGGAAGTATACGCAGTATTTT. It translates to CASSSQGTSGKYTQYF.

This clonotype showed up many times. This chain links TRBV5-1 with TRBJ1-4, with D possibly being TRBD1 (5 bases). V lost 0 bases, J lost 8 bases, and 14 bases lay in between. The CDR3 runs to 15 residues. The germline CDR1 and CDR2 sequences are SGHRS and YFSETQ. The CDR3 loop reads CASSLAREGQEKLFF. The CDR3 bases are TGCGCCAGCAGCTTGGCCAGGGAGGGTCAAGAAAAACTGTTTTTT.

V is TRBV24-1 and J is TRBJ1-5; possibly TRBD1 for D (6 bases). The CDR3 length is 15 residues. Looked up from germline, CDR1 is KGHDR and CDR2 is SFDVKD. Trimming took 4 bases from V and 5 from J, leaving 14 bases between them. The CDR3 here is CATSDRTAGYQPQHF. Here the CDR3 DNA reads TGTGCCACCAGTGACCGGACAGCCGGGTATCAGCCCCAGCATTTT.

The genes are TRBV3-1 and TRBJ1-2, with unresolved D. This CDR3 spans 12 amino acids. The V end was cut by 9 bases, the J end by 3 bases, with 11 bases between. CDR1 and CDR2 (germline): LGHDT, YNNKEL (reference sequence). CDR3 amino acids: CASTSPDYGYTF. The CDR3 coding sequence is TGTGCCAGTACTTCCCCGGACTATGGCTACACCTTC.

This rearrangement joins TRBV7-2 to TRBJ1-6; D ambiguous. Trimming stripped 5 bases from V and 14 bases from J, with 16 bases between. The CDR3 is made up of 13 amino acids. CDR1 and CDR2 from the germline V gene are SGHTA and FQGNSA. The CDR3 sequence is CASSPQTTITLHF. Here the CDR3 DNA reads TGTGCCAGCAGCCCTCAGACGACTATAACCCTCCACTTT.

This clonotype occurred many times. The chain is built from TRBV29-1 and TRBJ2-1, with TRBD1 identical over 9 bases. Trimming took 8 bases from V and 10 from J; bases not matched to a gene: 9. CDR1 is SQVTM, CDR2 ANQGSEA, per germline. There are 12 residues in the CDR3. As DNA, the CDR3 is TGCAGCCTCCCGGGACAGGGCAACGAGCAGTTCTTC. Encoded protein: CSLPGQGNEQFF.

The chain joins TRBV5-1 to TRBJ2-1; 10 positions agree with TRBD1. The CDR3 contains 16 residues. The junction had 5 bases not matched to a gene; V was cut back by 0 bases and J by 5 bases. Looked up from germline, CDR1 is SGHRS and CDR2 is YFSETQ. The CDR3 DNA follows: TGCGCCAGCAGCTTGGCCTCCGGGACAGGGGACAATGAGCAGTTCTTC. It is translated as CASSLASGTGDNEQFF.

This clonotype was picked up a small number of times. The V and J genes are TRBV5-1 and TRBJ2-1; 14 nucleotides agree with TRBD2. Germline CDR1 SGHRS, CDR2 YFSETQ. CDR3 length: 16 amino acids. V dropped 4 bases and J dropped 7; count of bases not matched to a gene: 7. The CDR3 loop is CASSNPGTSGRNEQFF. In DNA, the CDR3 is TGCGCCAGCAGCAACCCCGGGACTAGCGGGAGAAATGAGCAGTTCTTC.

The chain couples TRBV25-1 to TRBJ2-7; D possibly uses TRBD1 or TRBD2 (5 bases each). The germline V gene encodes CDR1 MGHDK and CDR2 SYGVNS. The CDR3 is 13 amino acids. V lost 8 bases and J lost 6, with 17 bases in between. CDR3 sequence (DNA): TGTGCCAGCGGTTCCGGGACCACTAGCGAGCAGTACTTC. Amino acids: CASGSGTTSEQYF.

The rearrangement links TRBV7-9 to TRBJ1-1; tentatively, D is TRBD1 (6 bases). Germline values: CDR1 SEHNR, CDR2 FQNEAQ (reference sequence). V was shortened by 4 bases and J by 0 bases, with 12 bases between the two germline ends. The CDR3 contains 15 residues. In DNA, the CDR3 is TGTGCCAGCAGCTCACGGACAGTGATGAACACTGAAGCTTTCTTT. This translates into CASSSRTVMNTEAFF. Using reference TRBV7-9 and TRBJ1-1 for the parts outside the CDR3, the full variable domain is DTGVSQNPRHKITKRGQNVTFRCDPISEHNRLYWYRQTLGQGPEFLTYFQNEAQLEKSRLLSDRFSAERPKGSFSTLEIQRTEQGDSAMYLCASSSRTVMNTEAFFGQGTRLTVV.

This clonotype was counted a few times. The chain is built from TRBV11-2 and TRBJ2-5; D ambiguous. V shed 5 bases and J shed 5 bases, with 18 bases lying between them. This CDR3 has 15 residues. Germline V gene sequence: CDR1 SGHAT, CDR2 FQNNGV. CDR3 DNA sequence: TGTGCCAGCAGCCTAGTCAGATACCACGCGGAGACCCAGTACTTC. It translates to CASSLVRYHAETQYF.

This rearrangement joins TRBV2 to TRBJ2-3; 7 positions match TRBD1. V lost 7 bases to trimming and J lost 6 bases; unmatched junction nucleotides: 4. This CDR3 is built from 12 residues. Germline CDR1 reads SNHLY; CDR2 reads FYNNEI. In DNA, the CDR3 is TGTGCCAGCAAGGGGGACAGCGATACGCAGTATTTT. It codes for CASKGDSDTQYF.

This clonotype was seen a few times. This chain uses TRBV5-1 with TRBJ1-1, with D perhaps matching TRBD1 (5 bases). V was clipped by 0 bases and J by 4 bases, with 16 bases between them. The CDR3 sequence is 16 residues long. CDR1 is SGHRS, CDR2 YFSETQ, per germline. CDR3 sequence: CASSLAPMGGGTEAFF. In nucleotides, the CDR3 is TGCGCCAGCAGCTTGGCCCCTATGGGGGGTGGCACTGAAGCTTTCTTT.

V usage is TRBV5-1 and J usage is TRBJ2-1; 8 bases map to TRBD2. This CDR3 spans 16 amino acids. Germline CDR1 SGHRS, CDR2 YFSETQ. V was clipped by 0 bases and J by 5 bases; unmatched bases: 7. The CDR3: CASSLDGSGTDNEQFF. CDR3 nucleotides: TGCGCCAGCAGCTTGGATGGTAGCGGGACCGACAATGAGCAGTTCTTC.